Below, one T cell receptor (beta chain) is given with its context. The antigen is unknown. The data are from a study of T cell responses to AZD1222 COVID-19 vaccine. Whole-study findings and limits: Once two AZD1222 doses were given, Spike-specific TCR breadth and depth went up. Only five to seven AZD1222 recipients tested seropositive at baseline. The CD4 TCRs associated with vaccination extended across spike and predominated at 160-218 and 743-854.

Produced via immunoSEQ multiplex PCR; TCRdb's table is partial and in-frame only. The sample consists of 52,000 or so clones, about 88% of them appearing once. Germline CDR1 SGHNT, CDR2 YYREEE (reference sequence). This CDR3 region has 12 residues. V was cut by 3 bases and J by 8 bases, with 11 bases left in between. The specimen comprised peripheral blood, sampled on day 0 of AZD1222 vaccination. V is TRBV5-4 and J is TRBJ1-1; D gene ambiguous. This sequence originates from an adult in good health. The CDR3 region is CASSSVVGEAFF. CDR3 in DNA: TGTGCCAGCAGCTCCGTAGTCGGCGAAGCTTTCTTT.